A single TCR beta chain is shown here with its context. What it recognizes is unknown. The sample originates from a study of cytotoxic CD8 clonotypes in ibrutinib-treated CLL. Across the study: Per sample, productive templates averaged roughly 230,000 and productive rearrangements averaged around 100,000.

V shed 3 bases, J shed 0 bases, and the junction held 8 bases outside the gene matches. Germline V gene sequence: CDR1 SGHRS, CDR2 YFSETQ. The length of the CDR3 is 16 residues. Assay used: immunoSEQ multiplex PCR; TCRdb lists only in-frame clones, some missing. This sample yields approximately 350,000 clones, of which roughly 67% are seen a single time; roughly 6.3% belongs to the top ten. Overall study findings and caveats: Private clonotypes, not public ones, expanded at ibrutinib response. An increase in clonality occurred at ibrutinib response, followed by a return toward baseline at progression.

The clonotype originates from a human donor with chronic lymphocytic leukemia. The material was PBMCs, obtained after 36 months of ibrutinib treatment. The chain employs TRBV5-1 and TRBJ2-7; 8 bases are a match to TRBD1. DNA of the CDR3: TGCGCCAGCAGCTCTGGACAGGGTATTACCTCCTACGAGCAGTACTTC. This gives the protein CASSSGQGITSYEQYF.